The entry below describes one T cell receptor (beta chain). This sample is part of a study of control samples from healthy donors and cancer patients. The length of the CDR3 is 14 residues. V was trimmed by 4 bases and J by 1 base, leaving 11 bases between them. Germline CDR1 and CDR2: SGDLS and YYNGEE. Generated by immunoSEQ multiplex PCR, the TCRdb table keeps only in-frame clones and is missing some. The sample includes around 170,000 clones, around nine tenths of them seen just once. The material sequenced was blood. This clonotype originated in a woman aged 25 to 39 in good health. The genes are TRBV9 and TRBJ1-1; D perhaps matches TRBD1 (5 bases). As DNA, the CDR3 is TGTGCCAGCAGCTCTCTTACAGGGAACACTGAAGCTTTCTTT. As protein: CASSSLTGNTEAFF.